The T cell receptor beta chain described here comes from a study of T-cell memory formation after mild COVID-19. Study in general: For the most part, TCR clusters were specific to one donor.

On this clonotype itself: No antigen is known for it.

The CDR3 is 19 amino acids. Trimming took 3 bases from V and 3 from J; bases not matched to a gene: 13. Constant-segment primers served in 5'RACE that generated TCR alpha and TCR beta cDNA libraries bearing sample barcodes and UMIs. Each CDR3 protein gets one entry after TCRdb re-called the 5' RACE reads with MiXCR. Among approximately 410,000 distinct CDR3 sequences listed, 23% were seen once. Study-level results: CD4+ contracting clones were found mainly in CM and EM, and CD8+ ones in EMRA. Cross-reactive memory apparently joined, as some responding clones appeared in pre-infection memory.

Material: PBMCs or a T cell subset sorted from them (not recorded which). This chain links TRBV12-3 or TRBV12-4 with TRBJ2-6; TRBD2 matches 8 bases. This receptor was taken from an adult woman who had mild COVID-19 (a few samples of this study predate the infection). Cell type and time point are not known. CDR3 protein: CASSFQLAGSLNGANVLTF. For the CDR3, the DNA is TGTGCCAGCAGTTTTCAGCTAGCGGGCTCCTTGAATGGGGCCAACGTCCTGACTTTC.